The entry below gives a single T cell receptor beta chain sequence along with its context. Its matching antigen is unknown. The PCR contained 60 Vbeta and 13 Jbeta primers. Methods used by the authors: An analysis that came later counted tens of millions of unique TCR beta chains, some 11 million shared. Sequenced by immunoSEQ multiplex PCR; TCRdb stores in-frame clones only, minus some. The V and J calls and clone size come from that table; D and trimming were worked out from the DNA. The sample yields under 140,000 clones, approximately 79% seen once. The data stem from a study of cytomegalovirus exposure and HLA in healthy donors. Study at large: Out of roughly 170 million T cells, an earlier analysis found about 100 million unique TCR beta sequences in total.

The study, taken as a whole, reports: Most TCRs appeared rarely, but some public TCRs recurred in many donors. Most subjects' HLA-A and HLA-B alleles were reportedly predicted from TCR beta sequences.

CDR3 size: 13 residues. V was pared by 6 bases and J by 4 bases, with 10 bases between. Germline values: CDR1 LNHDA, CDR2 SQIVND (reference sequence). This sequence originates from a man under 40 in good health and CMV-seropositive. The rearrangement links TRBV19 to TRBJ1-5; TRBD1 is a possible D gene (6 bases). The sequenced sample consisted of PBMCs. Written as DNA, the CDR3 is TGTGCCAGTAGCGGACAGACTAATCAGCCCCAGCATTTT. It specifies CASSGQTNQPQHF.